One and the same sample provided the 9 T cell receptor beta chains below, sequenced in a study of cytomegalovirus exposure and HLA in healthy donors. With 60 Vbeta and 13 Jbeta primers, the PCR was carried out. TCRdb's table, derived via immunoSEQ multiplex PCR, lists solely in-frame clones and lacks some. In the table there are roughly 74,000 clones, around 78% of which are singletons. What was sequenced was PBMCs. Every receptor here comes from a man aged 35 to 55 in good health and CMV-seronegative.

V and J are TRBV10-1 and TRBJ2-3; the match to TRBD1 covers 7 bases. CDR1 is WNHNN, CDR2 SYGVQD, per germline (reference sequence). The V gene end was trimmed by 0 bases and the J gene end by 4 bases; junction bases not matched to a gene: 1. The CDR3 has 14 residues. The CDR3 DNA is TGCGCCAGCAGTGAGTCGACAGGGTCAGATACGCAGTATTTT. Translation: CASSESTGSDTQYF.

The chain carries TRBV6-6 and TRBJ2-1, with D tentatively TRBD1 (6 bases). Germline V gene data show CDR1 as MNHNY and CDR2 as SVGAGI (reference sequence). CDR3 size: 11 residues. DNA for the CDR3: TGTGCGTTGACAGGCTACAATGAGCAGTTCTTC. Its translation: CALTGYNEQFF.

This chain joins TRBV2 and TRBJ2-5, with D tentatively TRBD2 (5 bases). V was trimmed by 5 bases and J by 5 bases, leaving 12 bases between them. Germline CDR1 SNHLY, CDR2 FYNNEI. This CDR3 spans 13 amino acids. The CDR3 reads CASSRGSWETQYF. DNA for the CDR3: TGTGCCAGCAGTCGGGGTTCTTGGGAGACCCAGTACTTC.

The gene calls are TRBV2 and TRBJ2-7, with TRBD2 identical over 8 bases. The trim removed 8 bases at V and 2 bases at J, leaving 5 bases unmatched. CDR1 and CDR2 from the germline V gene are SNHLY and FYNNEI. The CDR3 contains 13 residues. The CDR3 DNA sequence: TGTGCCAGCGAAGCGGGAGTGACCTACGAGCAGTACTTC. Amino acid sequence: CASEAGVTYEQYF.

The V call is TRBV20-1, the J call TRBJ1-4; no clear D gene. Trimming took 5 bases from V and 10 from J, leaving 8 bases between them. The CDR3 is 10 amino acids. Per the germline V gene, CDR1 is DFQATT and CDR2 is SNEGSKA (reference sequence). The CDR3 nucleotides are TGCAGTGCTGAACGGGGAAAACTGTTTTTT. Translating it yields CSAERGKLFF.

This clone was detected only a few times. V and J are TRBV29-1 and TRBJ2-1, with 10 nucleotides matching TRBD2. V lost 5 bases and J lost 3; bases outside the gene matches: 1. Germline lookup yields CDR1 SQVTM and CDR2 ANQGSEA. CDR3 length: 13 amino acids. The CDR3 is CSVTSGDYNEQFF. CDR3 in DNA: TGCAGCGTTACTAGCGGGGACTACAATGAGCAGTTCTTC.

The CDR3 reads CASSSLELAPAYEQYF. As DNA, the CDR3 is TGTGCCAGCAGTTCACTCGAACTAGCGCCGGCCTACGAGCAGTACTTC. J is TRBJ2-7 and V is TRBV6-5; 7 bases agree with TRBD2. The germline CDR1 and CDR2 sequences are MNHEY and SVGAGI. The junction had 11 bases not matched to a gene; V was cut back by 4 bases and J by 2 bases. CDR3 length: 16 amino acids.

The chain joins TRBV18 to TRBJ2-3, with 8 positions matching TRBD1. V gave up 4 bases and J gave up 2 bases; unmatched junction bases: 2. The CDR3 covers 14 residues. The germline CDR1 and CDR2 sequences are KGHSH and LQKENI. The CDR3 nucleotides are TGTGCCAGCTCACGACAGGGGATCACAGATACGCAGTATTTT. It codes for CASSRQGITDTQYF. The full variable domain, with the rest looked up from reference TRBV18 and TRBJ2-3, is NAGVMQNPRHLVRRRGQEARLRCSPMKGHSHVYWYRQLPEEGLKFMVYLQKENIIDESGMPKERFSAEFPKEGPSILRIQQVVRGDSAAYFCASSRQGITDTQYFGPGTRLTVL.

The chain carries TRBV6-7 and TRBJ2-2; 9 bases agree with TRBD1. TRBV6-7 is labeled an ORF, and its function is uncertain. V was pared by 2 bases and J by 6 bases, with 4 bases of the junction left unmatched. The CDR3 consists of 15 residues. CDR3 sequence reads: CASSYRQGESGELFF. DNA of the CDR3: TGTGCCAGCAGTTACCGACAGGGGGAATCCGGGGAGCTGTTTTTT.